The T cell receptor beta chain under discussion was sequenced for a study of T-cell reconstitution after alpha-beta-depleted transplantation in children. In its sample, this clonotype was seen many times. The germline CDR1 and CDR2 sequences are KGHDR and SFDVKD. V shed 1 base and J 0 bases; nucleotides not matched to a gene: 1. The CDR3 has 17 residues. Unique molecular identifiers were used to barcode this TCRbeta library. TCRdb processed the PCR reads anew with MiXCR; each CDR3 protein has one entry. The repertoire holds roughly 220,000 distinct CDR3 sequences, with about 9.6% as singletons. The J gene is TRBJ2-6, the V gene TRBV24-1; 8 nucleotides line up with TRBD1. This TCR was recovered from a human donor who donated a stem cell graft to a child with SCID. This sample comprised PBMCs from the stem cell graft donor, obtained from the stem cell graft. The CDR3 sequence is CATSDFGQGSGANVLTF. DNA of the CDR3: TGTGCCACCAGTGATTTTGGACAGGGCTCTGGGGCCAACGTCCTGACTTTC.